What follows are 23 T cell receptor beta chains derived from one specimen sequenced in a study of blood T cell repertoires in COVID-19. Assay used: immunoSEQ multiplex PCR; TCRdb lists only in-frame clones, some missing. Here the sample spans about 94,000 clones, roughly 78% being singletons. Sequencing was performed on peripheral blood. These receptors all stem from a woman over 75 with acute or convalescent COVID-19.

The chain is built from TRBV19 and TRBJ1-3, with D possibly matching TRBD1 (5 bases). Germline-derived CDR1 and CDR2 are LNHDA and SQIVND (reference sequence). This CDR3 region has 15 residues. V lost 5 bases to trimming and J lost 0 bases, with 11 bases between them. CDR3 region: CASSRGGDSGNTIYF. As DNA, the CDR3 is TGTGCCAGTAGTCGTGGGGGGGACTCTGGAAACACCATATATTTT.

V and J are TRBV9 and TRBJ2-1; 10 nucleotides match TRBD2. Looked up from germline, CDR1 is SGDLS and CDR2 is YYNGEE. The trim removed 3 bases at V and 9 bases at J, leaving 12 bases unmatched. The CDR3 length is 16 residues. In DNA, the CDR3 is TGTGCCAGCAGCGGATCTACTAGCGGGGCTGTGGGTGAGCAGTTCTTC. It codes for CASSGSTSGAVGEQFF.

This sequence joins TRBV7-2 and TRBJ2-6, with D possibly matching TRBD2 (5 bases). Trimming removed 5 bases from V and 2 bases from J, with 13 bases in between. The germline gives CDR1 SGHTA, CDR2 FQGNSA. This CDR3 comprises 16 residues. Written as DNA, the CDR3 is TGTGCCAGCAGCCCAAAGGCCGGGGCTGGGGCCAACGTCCTGACTTTC. Encoded protein: CASSPKAGAGANVLTF. Drawing the rest from reference TRBV7-2 and TRBJ2-6, the complete variable domain is GAGVSQSPSNKVTEKGKDVELRCDPISGHTALYWYRQSLGQGLEFLIYFQGNSAPDKSGLPSDRFSAERTGGSVSTLTIQRTQQEDSAVYLCASSPKAGAGANVLTFGAGSRLTVL.

The chain links TRBV19 to TRBJ1-6; 8 bases map to TRBD1. The CDR3 has 18 amino acids. Germline V lookup: CDR1 LNHDA, CDR2 SQIVND (reference sequence). V gave up 6 bases and J gave up 7 bases; unmatched junction bases: 17. CDR3 amino acids: CASRYGGPMQGANSPLHF. CDR3 sequence (DNA): TGTGCCAGTAGATATGGGGGACCGATGCAGGGGGCCAATTCACCCCTCCACTTT.

The chain joins TRBV5-6 to TRBJ1-1; a weak D match, TRBD1 (5 bases). CDR1 and CDR2 from the germline V gene are SGHDT and YYEEEE. The V end lost 1 base, the J end lost 8 bases, and 9 bases lay between the germline ends. This CDR3 has 12 residues. As DNA, the CDR3 is TGTGCCAGCAGCTTGCCTGGACAAGAAGCTTTCTTT. This sequence encodes CASSLPGQEAFF.

V and J are TRBV4-1 and TRBJ2-3; 13 nucleotides line up with TRBD2. In germline, CDR1 is MGHRA, CDR2 YSYEKL. This CDR3 spans 16 amino acids. Trimming removed 3 bases from V and 5 bases from J; junction bases left unmatched: 5. The CDR3: CASSQRTSGGLDTQYF. Here the CDR3 DNA reads TGCGCCAGCAGCCAGAGGACTAGCGGGGGCTTAGATACGCAGTATTTT.

The CDR3 DNA reads as TGTGCCAGCAGCCCTAGCGGGAAGAACACCGGGGAGCTGTTTTTT. The encoded protein is CASSPSGKNTGELFF. The chain joins TRBV7-7 to TRBJ2-2; TRBD2 aligns across 9 bases. The CDR3 extends over 15 amino acids. With 5 bases clipped from V and 1 base from J, the junction kept 2 bases outside the gene matches. Germline V CDR1 and CDR2: SSHAT, FNYEAQ (reference sequence). The full variable domain, in which reference TRBV7-7 and TRBJ2-2 provide the parts outside the CDR3, is GAGVSQSPRYKVTKRGQDVTLRCDPISSHATLYWYQQALGQGPEFLTYFNYEAQPDKSGLPSDRFSAERPEGSISTLTIQRTEQRDSAMYRCASSPSGKNTGELFFGEGSRLTVL.

The chain carries TRBV2 and TRBJ2-7, with a possible D match to TRBD2 (5 bases). Trimming cost V 7 bases and J 5 bases, with 18 bases left between them. This CDR3 spans 14 amino acids. Germline V gives CDR1 SNHLY, CDR2 FYNNEI. The CDR3 spells CASTPLAGINEQYF. The DNA of the CDR3 is TGTGCCAGCACTCCCCTCGCCGGGATAAACGAGCAGTACTTC.

V usage is TRBV4-1 and J usage is TRBJ2-1; 10 positions agree with TRBD2. Germline trimming cut 5 bases from V and 7 bases from J; bases unmatched to any gene: 8. This CDR3 comprises 15 residues. The germline V gene encodes CDR1 MGHRA and CDR2 YSYEKL. Written as DNA, the CDR3 is TGCGCCAGCAGCTTGATCTTAGCGGGGGGAAATGAGCAGTTCTTC. Its translation: CASSLILAGGNEQFF.

A few counts support this clone. The V gene is TRBV28, the J gene TRBJ1-2; 8 bases line up with TRBD1. V lost 2 bases to trimming and J lost 4 bases; unmatched junction nucleotides: 9. From germline, CDR1 is MDHEN and CDR2 SYDVKM. This CDR3 spans 16 amino acids. CDR3 loop: CASSLPGGQGLYGYTF. The CDR3 coding sequence is TGTGCCAGCAGTTTACCCGGTGGACAGGGACTCTATGGCTACACCTTC.

The chain uses TRBV6-5 and TRBJ2-7; the D gene is possibly TRBD2 (7 bases). The CDR3 contains 15 residues. Trimming left V 2 bases short and J 3 bases short, with 14 bases between. Germline V lookup: CDR1 MNHEY, CDR2 SVGAGI. The CDR3 loop is CASSYALRGGYEQYF. CDR3 DNA sequence: TGTGCCAGCAGTTACGCACTAAGGGGGGGCTACGAGCAGTACTTC.

The table lists this clone with a few counts. The chain links TRBV18 to TRBJ1-5; the D gene is possibly TRBD1 (6 bases). Trimming pared 1 base from V and 3 bases from J, leaving 10 bases between. Germline loops: CDR1 KGHSH, CDR2 LQKENI. The CDR3 is 15 amino acids. CDR3 DNA sequence: TGTGCCAGCTCACCACAAACAGGGCACAATCAGCCCCAGCATTTT. It is translated as CASSPQTGHNQPQHF.

The sample holds one count of this clone. The rearrangement joins TRBV11-1 to TRBJ1-2; 10 bases agree with TRBD1. Germline assignment: CDR1 SGHAT and CDR2 FQDESV (reference sequence). This CDR3 comprises 16 residues. J was trimmed by 2 bases and V by 3 bases; bases with no gene match: 6. The CDR3 loop is CASSFRRTGGNYGYTF. The CDR3 DNA sequence: TGTGCCAGCAGCTTTCGCCGGACAGGGGGGAACTATGGCTACACCTTC.

The CDR3 nucleotides read TGTGCCAGCAGCTTAGGGGAGACAGGGTGGGCCAACGTCCTGACTTTC. Translation gives CASSLGETGWANVLTF. This rearrangement joins TRBV11-2 to TRBJ2-6; 7 nucleotides match TRBD1. CDR1 is SGHAT, CDR2 FQNNGV, per germline. The length of the CDR3 is 16 residues. V was clipped by 1 base and J by 5 bases; unmatched bases: 5.

This clone came up many times. The rearrangement uses TRBV10-1 and TRBJ1-1, with D tentatively TRBD1 (6 bases). Germline assignment: CDR1 WNHNN and CDR2 SYGVQD (reference sequence). CDR3 length equals 16 residues. Trimming removed 7 bases at V and 3 bases at J, with 21 bases between. The CDR3 DNA sequence: TGCGCCAGCACCCCGACAGGTGAGGGATGGGACACTGAAGCTTTCTTT. This codes for CASTPTGEGWDTEAFF.

This clone was detected only a few times. The chain has TRBV7-2 and TRBJ2-3, with 7 bases that match TRBD1. The CDR3 consists of 16 residues. Germline lookup yields CDR1 SGHTA and CDR2 FQGNSA. With V trimmed by 4 bases and J by 3 bases, 10 bases remained unmatched. CDR3 sequence reads: CASSSGQPTLTDTQYF. For the CDR3, the DNA is TGTGCCAGCAGCTCGGGACAGCCGACCCTAACAGATACGCAGTATTTT.

For the CDR3, the DNA is TGCGCCAGCAGCGAGGGGACTAGCGGGGGGGTTGGAGAGACCCAGTACTTC. It yields the protein CASSEGTSGGVGETQYF. The V gene is TRBV5-1, the J gene TRBJ2-5, with 16 bases identical to TRBD2. Per the germline V gene, CDR1 is SGHRS and CDR2 is YFSETQ. The V segment lost 4 bases and the J segment 4 bases; nucleotides outside the gene matches: 7. This CDR3 comprises 17 residues.

This clone was picked up a small number of times. This chain's CDR3 is CASSGAALGEKLFF. The CDR3 DNA reads as TGCGCCAGCAGCGGAGCTGCTTTAGGCGAAAAACTGTTTTTT. This sequence joins TRBV5-1 and TRBJ1-4; unclear D gene. Trimming cost V 4 bases and J 8 bases, with 15 bases left between them. In germline, CDR1 is SGHRS, CDR2 YFSETQ. This CDR3 region has 14 residues.

At least ten counts were recorded for this clone. This chain links TRBV18 with TRBJ2-7, with D possibly being TRBD2 (6 bases). Per germline, CDR1 KGHSH and CDR2 LQKENI. The CDR3 has 14 amino acids. The V end lost 4 bases, the J end lost 7 bases, and 17 bases lay between the germline ends. The CDR3 is CASSRGVNVGEQYF. The CDR3 coding sequence is TGTGCCAGCTCACGGGGGGTTAATGTTGGTGAGCAGTACTTC.

This clone appeared many times. The chain combines TRBV5-1 with TRBJ2-7; 9 nucleotides agree with TRBD1. Germline V CDR1 and CDR2: SGHRS, YFSETQ. V shed 0 bases and J 2 bases; nucleotides not matched to a gene: 3. The CDR3 runs to 15 residues. CDR3 coding DNA: TGCGCCAGCAGCTTGGGGGGACAGGGCACCTACGAGCAGTACTTC. Amino acids: CASSLGGQGTYEQYF. Full variable domain (rest looked up from reference TRBV5-1 and TRBJ2-7): KAGVTQTPRYLIKTRGQQVTLSCSPISGHRSVSWYQQTPGQGLQFLFEYFSETQRNKGNFPGRFSGRQFSNSRSEMNVSTLELGDSALYLCASSLGGQGTYEQYFGPGTRLTVT.

In DNA form, the CDR3 reads TGTGCCAGCTCACCGTCCCTCGCTCAGGGCGGCACCGGGGAGCTGTTTTTT. It is translated as CASSPSLAQGGTGELFF. The genes are TRBV18 and TRBJ2-2, with TRBD1 as a possible D gene (5 bases). The CDR3 loop spans 17 amino acids. The germline gives CDR1 KGHSH, CDR2 LQKENI. With 3 bases removed from V and 4 bases from J, the gap between germline ends came to 18 bases. The variable domain in full, completed from reference TRBV18 and TRBJ2-2, reads NAGVMQNPRHLVRRRGQEARLRCSPMKGHSHVYWYRQLPEEGLKFMVYLQKENIIDESGMPKERFSAEFPKEGPSILRIQQVVRGDSAAYFCASSPSLAQGGTGELFFGEGSRLTVL.

The chain links TRBV18 to TRBJ2-7; 8 bases align to TRBD2. V lost 3 bases, J lost 3 bases, and 4 bases stayed unmatched. Per germline, CDR1 KGHSH and CDR2 LQKENI. This CDR3 is 14 amino acids long. The CDR3 DNA reads as TGTGCCAGCTCACCCGGGAGGGGGGGCTACGAGCAGTACTTC. Its translation: CASSPGRGGYEQYF.

This chain joins TRBV19 and TRBJ1-5, with D maybe TRBD1 (6 bases). Per the germline V gene, CDR1 is LNHDA and CDR2 is SQIVND (reference sequence). V lost 5 bases, J lost 1 base, and 15 bases lay in between. CDR3 length: 16 amino acids. Here the CDR3 reads CASSAQTGLSNQPQHF. In DNA form, the CDR3 reads TGTGCCAGTAGTGCCCAAACAGGGCTAAGCAATCAGCCCCAGCATTTT.